The 31 T cell receptor beta chains below come from one sample, sequenced in a study of T cell responses to AZD1222 COVID-19 vaccine. Data came from immunoSEQ multiplex PCR; TCRdb stores just in-frame clones and leaves some out. The table has some 120,000 clones, approximately 89% seen once; the top ten hold almost 4.5%. Specimen: peripheral blood, collected 28 days after the second AZD1222 dose. These receptors came from an adult who received the AZD1222 COVID-19 vaccine.

The chain links TRBV5-1 to TRBJ1-1; D is uncertain. The V gene's germline CDR1 is SGHRS and CDR2 YFSETQ. This CDR3 is 15 amino acids long. V lost 2 bases and J 1 base, leaving 12 bases between the germline ends. The CDR3 reads CASSFATGSNTEAFF. Here the CDR3 DNA reads TGCGCCAGCAGCTTCGCTACGGGGTCGAACACTGAAGCTTTCTTT.

The chain couples TRBV19 to TRBJ1-5; D not resolved. The CDR3 extends over 14 amino acids. Germline loops: CDR1 LNHDA, CDR2 SQIVND (reference sequence). Trimming stripped 3 bases from V and 4 bases from J, with 10 bases between. The CDR3 region has the DNA TGTGCCAGTAGTATGGTCCCGTCAAATCAGCCCCAGCATTTT. This gives the protein CASSMVPSNQPQHF.

The gene calls are TRBV27 and TRBJ1-1; D is ambiguous. This CDR3 has 14 amino acids. Per the germline V gene, CDR1 is MNHEY and CDR2 is SMNVEV (reference sequence). Between the trimmed V and J ends, which lost 3 bases and 5 bases, there was a span of 13 bases. CDR3 sequence reads: CASSFRAHGTEAFF. CDR3 nucleotide sequence: TGTGCCAGCAGTTTCCGGGCCCATGGAACTGAAGCTTTCTTT.

This chain links TRBV5-1 with TRBJ2-5, with D perhaps TRBD2 (6 bases). CDR1 SGHRS and CDR2 YFSETQ come from the germline V gene. CDR3 length equals 17 residues. V was trimmed by 2 bases and J by 1 base, leaving 18 bases between them. The DNA of the CDR3 is TGCGCCAGCAGCTTAACCCCCCCCGATAGCGGCCAAGAGACCCAGTACTTC. Amino acid sequence: CASSLTPPDSGQETQYF.

The chain employs TRBV4-1 and TRBJ1-4; the match to TRBD1 covers 7 bases. The CDR3 contains 17 residues. After removal of 0 bases from V and 3 bases from J, the junction contained 7 bases not matched to a gene. Germline V gene lookup returns CDR1 MGHRA and CDR2 YSYEKL. CDR3 in DNA: TGCGCCAGCAGCCAAGAGACAGGGAATTCGGCTAATGAAAAACTGTTTTTT. Protein sequence: CASSQETGNSANEKLFF.

This rearrangement joins TRBV7-2 to TRBJ2-1; a possible D gene is TRBD1 (5 bases). The germline gives CDR1 SGHTA, CDR2 FQGNSA. Trimming removed 1 base at V and 2 bases at J, with 15 bases between. This CDR3 is 17 amino acids long. CDR3 nucleotides: TGTGCCAGCAGCTTAGTTTTAGGGGCTACGGCCTACAATGAGCAGTTCTTC. Its translation: CASSLVLGATAYNEQFF.

V is TRBV7-7 and J is TRBJ1-4; the D gene is possibly TRBD1 (5 bases). The CDR3 is 14 amino acids. Trimming removed 5 bases at V and 2 bases at J, with 9 bases between. Looked up from germline, CDR1 is SSHAT and CDR2 is FNYEAQ (reference sequence). The CDR3 region is CASSRGGTNEKLFF. In nucleotides, the CDR3 is TGTGCCAGCAGCCGGGGGGGGACTAATGAAAAACTGTTTTTT. Combining the CDR3 with reference TRBV7-7 and TRBJ1-4 gives the whole variable domain GAGVSQSPRYKVTKRGQDVTLRCDPISSHATLYWYQQALGQGPEFLTYFNYEAQPDKSGLPSDRFSAERPEGSISTLTIQRTEQRDSAMYRCASSRGGTNEKLFFGSGTQLSVL.

The chain recombines TRBV19 with TRBJ1-5; TRBD1 agrees at 9 bases. This CDR3 comprises 19 residues. Germline trimming cut 5 bases from V and 1 base from J; bases unmatched to any gene: 15. Germline CDR1 LNHDA, CDR2 SQIVND (reference sequence). The CDR3 DNA follows: TGTGCCAGTAGTTGCCCTCCCAACACGACAGGGGGGAGCAATCAGCCCCAGCATTTT. This translates into CASSCPPNTTGGSNQPQHF.

CDR3 loop: CASSRGQRSSGNTIYF. CDR3 nucleotides: TGCGCCAGCAGCCGGGGACAGCGAAGCTCTGGAAACACCATATATTTT. This sequence joins TRBV5-1 and TRBJ1-3; 7 bases agree with TRBD1. The J segment lost 0 bases and the V segment lost 4 bases, leaving 7 bases of the junction unmatched. Germline CDR1 is SGHRS and CDR2 is YFSETQ. This CDR3 spans 16 amino acids. The variable domain in full, completed from reference TRBV5-1 and TRBJ1-3, reads KAGVTQTPRYLIKTRGQQVTLSCSPISGHRSVSWYQQTPGQGLQFLFEYFSETQRNKGNFPGRFSGRQFSNSRSEMNVSTLELGDSALYLCASSRGQRSSGNTIYFGEGSWLTVV.

The chain has TRBV6-2 or TRBV6-3 and TRBJ1-5, with D perhaps TRBD1 (5 bases). Trimming pared 2 bases from V and 7 bases from J, leaving 18 bases between. Germline V gene lookup returns CDR1 MNHEY and CDR2 SVGEGT. The CDR3 is made up of 16 amino acids. This chain's CDR3 is CASSYRTVGDLQPQHF. In nucleotides, the CDR3 is TGTGCCAGCAGTTACCGAACCGTGGGGGATCTACAGCCCCAGCATTTT.

The V call is TRBV30, the J call TRBJ1-3; D is perhaps TRBD1 (5 bases). The V end lost 4 bases, the J end lost 7 bases, and 17 bases lay between the germline ends. The CDR3 has 14 residues. CDR1 and CDR2 (germline): GTSNPN, SVGIG (reference sequence). CDR3 DNA: TGTGCCTGGAATTCAGGGACGTTTGACAACACCATATATTTT. Residues: CAWNSGTFDNTIYF. Based on the CDR3 plus reference TRBV30 and TRBJ1-3, the full variable domain is SQTIHQWPATLVQPVGSPLSLECTVEGTSNPNLYWYRQAAGRGLQLLFYSVGIGQISSEVPQNLSASRPQDRQFILSSKKLLLSDSGFYLCAWNSGTFDNTIYFGEGSWLTVV.

The chain joins TRBV6-5 to TRBJ2-7; D might be TRBD1 or TRBD2, each matching 5 bases. Germline CDR1 reads MNHEY; CDR2 reads SVGAGI. Trimming pared 1 base from V and 6 bases from J, leaving 10 bases between. The CDR3 runs 13 residues. The CDR3 loop is CASSYFAGTEQYF. The CDR3 coding sequence is TGTGCCAGCAGTTACTTTGCTGGGACCGAGCAGTACTTC.

This clone was found a few times. J is TRBJ2-2 and V is TRBV7-9, with 8 positions matching TRBD1. Germline V gene lookup returns CDR1 SEHNR and CDR2 FQNEAQ (reference sequence). This CDR3 is built from 19 residues. V shed 4 bases and J 7 bases; nucleotides not matched to a gene: 20. CDR3 in amino acids: CASSSPSSPRTGKVGELFF. For the CDR3, the DNA is TGTGCCAGCAGCTCACCATCCTCCCCCCGGACAGGGAAGGTCGGGGAGCTGTTTTTT.

The chain couples TRBV12-3 or TRBV12-4 to TRBJ2-1; D might be TRBD1 (6 bases). V lost 7 bases and J 8 bases, leaving 12 bases between the germline ends. The CDR3 has 12 amino acids. Here the CDR3 reads CASIGGFDEQFF. DNA of the CDR3: TGTGCCAGCATTGGGGGCTTCGATGAGCAGTTCTTC.

In its sample, this clone was seen once. This chain uses TRBV5-1 with TRBJ2-4, with 10 bases that match TRBD1. Germline-derived CDR1 and CDR2 are SGHRS and YFSETQ. Trimming removed 0 bases from V and 1 base from J; junction bases left unmatched: 10. The CDR3 has 19 residues. CDR3 sequence reads: CASSLDDRGRTVAKNIQYF. CDR3 nucleotides: TGCGCCAGCAGCTTGGATGACAGGGGGCGTACTGTGGCCAAAAACATTCAGTACTTC.

The chain employs TRBV30 and TRBJ1-5; D may be TRBD1 (6 bases). The germline V gene encodes CDR1 GTSNPN and CDR2 SVGIG (reference sequence). The CDR3 spans 18 residues. The V end was cut by 1 base, the J end by 7 bases, with 26 bases between. As DNA, the CDR3 is TGTGCCTGGAGTGCTCCTTACGTTCGGGATCTGAGGGGGCAGCCCCAGCATTTT. This translates into CAWSAPYVRDLRGQPQHF.

The rearrangement uses TRBV6-5 and TRBJ1-6; TRBD1 matches at 7 bases. CDR1 is MNHEY, CDR2 SVGAGI, per germline. Losses at the gene ends were 6 bases for V and 6 bases for J; bases not matched to a gene: 5. This CDR3 is built from 14 residues. CDR3 protein: CASRTGEGNSPLHF. CDR3 DNA sequence: TGTGCCAGCAGAACAGGGGAGGGTAATTCACCCCTCCACTTT.

This rearrangement joins TRBV4-1 to TRBJ2-1; D is uncertain. Trimming took 1 base from V and 12 from J, leaving 13 bases between them. The CDR3 is 13 amino acids. Germline-derived CDR1 and CDR2 are MGHRA and YSYEKL. This chain's CDR3 is CASSQGLEHRQFF. In DNA, the CDR3 is TGCGCCAGCAGCCAAGGGTTGGAACATCGGCAGTTCTTC.

This sequence joins TRBV15 and TRBJ1-5; D is unresolved. This CDR3 contains 13 residues. The germline V gene encodes CDR1 LNHNV and CDR2 YYDKDF (reference sequence). V dropped 7 bases and J dropped 3 bases, with 10 bases sitting between them. The DNA of the CDR3 is TGTGCCACCAATCTCGGCCTCAATCAGCCCCAGCATTTT. Translating it yields CATNLGLNQPQHF.

This chain uses TRBV6-5 with TRBJ1-3; no firm D call. From germline, CDR1 is MNHEY and CDR2 SVGAGI. The CDR3 consists of 15 residues. The V end lost 1 base, the J end lost 0 bases, and 7 bases lay between the germline ends. The CDR3 nucleotides are TGTGCCAGCAGTTACTTCCAGCTCTCTGGAAACACCATATATTTT. Translating gives CASSYFQLSGNTIYF.

V is TRBV11-2 and J is TRBJ2-3, with no clear D. V shed 5 bases and J shed 0 bases, with 15 bases lying between them. The CDR3 spans 16 residues. Germline assignment: CDR1 SGHAT and CDR2 FQNNGV. CDR3 loop: CASSPGWAVSTDTQYF. The CDR3 nucleotides read TGTGCCAGCAGCCCTGGCTGGGCCGTGAGCACAGATACGCAGTATTTT.

The chain joins TRBV9 to TRBJ2-7; D remains unclear. Trimming shortened V by 0 bases and J by 2 bases, and 9 bases separated the two germline ends. CDR1 SGDLS and CDR2 YYNGEE come from the germline V gene. The CDR3 runs to 14 residues. CDR3 nucleotides: TGTGCCAGCAGCGTAGGGCCAGAGGCCTACGAGCAGTACTTC. Protein: CASSVGPEAYEQYF.

V usage is TRBV6-1 and J usage is TRBJ2-7; 8 bases fit TRBD1. CDR3 length: 19 amino acids. Germline lookup yields CDR1 MNHNS and CDR2 SASEGT. V gave up 0 bases and J gave up 0 bases; unmatched junction bases: 13. CDR3 sequence reads: CASSEALPNNRGDSYEQYF. DNA of the CDR3: TGTGCCAGCAGTGAAGCCTTACCGAACAACAGGGGGGACTCCTACGAGCAGTACTTC.

This clone is a singleton in its sample. CDR3 nucleotide sequence: TGTGCCAGCAGTTTTTCCCGGTTCTATGGCTACACCTTC. This translates into CASSFSRFYGYTF. V usage is TRBV12-3 or TRBV12-4 and J usage is TRBJ1-2; D is uncertain. The CDR3 sequence is 13 residues long. V was trimmed by 3 bases and J by 4 bases, leaving 9 bases between them.

The chain links TRBV7-9 to TRBJ1-1, with a possible D match to TRBD1 (6 bases). V was shortened by 5 bases and J by 5 bases, with 12 bases between the two germline ends. Germline CDR1 reads SEHNR; CDR2 reads FQNEAQ (reference sequence). The CDR3 consists of 13 residues. The CDR3, as DNA: TGTGCCAGCAGCCGGGGGGACACAACTGAAGCTTTCTTT. Residues: CASSRGDTTEAFF.

In the case of this clone: This CDR3 is also generated by other DNA sequences in the sample. The rearrangement joins TRBV18 to TRBJ2-7; the D gene is possibly TRBD1 (6 bases). The CDR3 is 12 residues long. Germline CDR1 reads KGHSH; CDR2 reads LQKENI. Trimming took 3 bases from V and 5 from J, leaving 8 bases between them. The CDR3 loop reads CASSPTGNEQYF. For the CDR3, the DNA is TGTGCCAGCTCACCCACAGGGAACGAGCAGTACTTC. The full variable domain, with the rest looked up from reference TRBV18 and TRBJ2-7, is NAGVMQNPRHLVRRRGQEARLRCSPMKGHSHVYWYRQLPEEGLKFMVYLQKENIIDESGMPKERFSAEFPKEGPSILRIQQVVRGDSAAYFCASSPTGNEQYFGPGTRLTVT.

There are a few counts of this clone. The chain recombines TRBV28 with TRBJ1-1; a possible D gene is TRBD1 (6 bases). The CDR3 contains 13 residues. Trimming took 11 bases from V and 4 from J, leaving 17 bases between them. Per germline, CDR1 MDHEN and CDR2 SYDVKM. CDR3 amino acids: CAAPGEGGTEAFF. The CDR3 nucleotides are TGTGCCGCCCCAGGGGAGGGAGGCACTGAAGCTTTCTTT.

This rearrangement joins TRBV28 to TRBJ1-1, with 10 bases fitting TRBD1. Losses at the gene ends were 6 bases for V and 2 bases for J; bases not matched to a gene: 6. Germline lookup yields CDR1 MDHEN and CDR2 SYDVKM. The CDR3 loop spans 15 amino acids. CDR3 protein: CASSPLTGGNTEAFF. CDR3 sequence (DNA): TGTGCCAGCAGCCCACTGACAGGGGGCAACACTGAAGCTTTCTTT.

The chain employs TRBV5-4 and TRBJ1-6, with 9 bases aligning to TRBD1. The germline V gene has CDR1 SGHNT and CDR2 YYREEE (reference sequence). V trimming: 4 bases; J trimming: 5 bases; junction bases outside the gene matches: 4. This CDR3 contains 15 residues. The CDR3 sequence: CASSRRTGDNSPLHF. The CDR3 nucleotides read TGTGCCAGCAGCCGTCGGACAGGGGATAATTCACCCCTCCACTTT.

This chain uses TRBV5-1 with TRBJ2-1; perhaps TRBD2 as D (5 bases). Germline CDR1 SGHRS, CDR2 YFSETQ. The CDR3 totals 13 residues. The germline V and J ends were trimmed by 0 bases and 9 bases, with 10 bases remaining between them. Here the CDR3 DNA reads TGCGCCAGCAGCTTGGTTTTCGCGGGTGAGCAGTTCTTC. Protein: CASSLVFAGEQFF.

CDR3 in DNA: TGTGCCAGCAGCCTAGGGGACCTCATGGATTCACCCCTCCACTTT. It codes for CASSLGDLMDSPLHF. The gene calls are TRBV7-9 and TRBJ1-6, with D possibly matching TRBD1 (5 bases). Trimming removed 5 bases at V and 8 bases at J, with 16 bases between. This CDR3 comprises 15 residues. Germline-derived CDR1 and CDR2 are SEHNR and FQNEAQ (reference sequence). Full variable domain (outside the CDR3, taken from reference TRBV7-9 and TRBJ1-6): DTGVSQNPRHKITKRGQNVTFRCDPISEHNRLYWYRQTLGQGPEFLTYFQNEAQLEKSRLLSDRFSAERPKGSFSTLEIQRTEQGDSAMYLCASSLGDLMDSPLHFGNGTRLTVT.